The sequence of this TCR beta chain was determined in a study of blood T cell repertoires in COVID-19. As to this clone: Sequence at one end of the junction differs from germline and may be a read error.

Germline V gives CDR1 LNHDA, CDR2 SQIVND (reference sequence). The CDR3 is 15 amino acids. TCRdb's table, derived via immunoSEQ multiplex PCR, lists solely in-frame clones and lacks some. Among approximately 70,000 clones listed, around 81% were seen once. The sequence was obtained from an older woman with acute or convalescent COVID-19. The rearrangement links TRBV19 to TRBJ1-1; a possible D gene is TRBD1 (5 bases). Sequencing was done on a sample of peripheral blood. CDR3 loop: CASSLERGGSTEAFF. CDR3 in DNA: TGTGCCAGTAGTCTAGAAAGGGGCGGTAGCACTGAAGCTTTCTTT.